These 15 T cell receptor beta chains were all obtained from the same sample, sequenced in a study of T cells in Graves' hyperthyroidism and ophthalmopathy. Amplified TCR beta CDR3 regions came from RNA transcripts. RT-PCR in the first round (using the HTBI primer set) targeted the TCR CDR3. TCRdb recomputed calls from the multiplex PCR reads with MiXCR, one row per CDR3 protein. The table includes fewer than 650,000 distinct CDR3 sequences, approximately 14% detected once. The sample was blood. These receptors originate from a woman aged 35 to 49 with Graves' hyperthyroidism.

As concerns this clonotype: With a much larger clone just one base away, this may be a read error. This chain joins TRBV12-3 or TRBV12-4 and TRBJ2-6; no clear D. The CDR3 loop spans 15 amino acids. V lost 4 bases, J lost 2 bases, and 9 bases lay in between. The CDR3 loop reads CASSSKVTGANVLTF. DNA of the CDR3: TGTGCCAGCAGTTCCAAGGTGACTGGGGCCAACGTCCTGACTTTC.

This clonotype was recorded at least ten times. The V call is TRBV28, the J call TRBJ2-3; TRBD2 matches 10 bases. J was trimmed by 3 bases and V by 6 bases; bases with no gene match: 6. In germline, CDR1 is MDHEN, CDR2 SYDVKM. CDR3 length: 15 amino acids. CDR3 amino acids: CASRAAAGGTDTQYF. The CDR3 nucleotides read TGTGCCAGCAGGGCAGCAGCGGGAGGGACAGATACGCAGTATTTT.

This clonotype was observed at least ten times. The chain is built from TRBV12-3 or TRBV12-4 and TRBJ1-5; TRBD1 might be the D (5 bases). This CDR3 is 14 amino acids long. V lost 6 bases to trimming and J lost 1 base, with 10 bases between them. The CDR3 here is CASRKAGSNQPQHF. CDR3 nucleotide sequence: TGTGCCAGCAGGAAGGCAGGGAGCAATCAGCCCCAGCATTTT.

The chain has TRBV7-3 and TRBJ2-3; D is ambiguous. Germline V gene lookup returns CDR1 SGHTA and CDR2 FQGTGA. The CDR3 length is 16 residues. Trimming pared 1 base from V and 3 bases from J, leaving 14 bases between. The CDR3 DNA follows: TGTGCCAGCAGCTTAATGGAGAGAGGTGCGACAGATACGCAGTATTTT. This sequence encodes CASSLMERGATDTQYF.

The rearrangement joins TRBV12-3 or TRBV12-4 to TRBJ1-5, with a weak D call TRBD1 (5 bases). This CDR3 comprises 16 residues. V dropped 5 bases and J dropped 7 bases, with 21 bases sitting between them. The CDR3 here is CASSTNRQLQNQPQHF. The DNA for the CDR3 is TGTGCCAGCAGTACCAACCGACAGCTCCAGAACCAGCCCCAGCATTTT.

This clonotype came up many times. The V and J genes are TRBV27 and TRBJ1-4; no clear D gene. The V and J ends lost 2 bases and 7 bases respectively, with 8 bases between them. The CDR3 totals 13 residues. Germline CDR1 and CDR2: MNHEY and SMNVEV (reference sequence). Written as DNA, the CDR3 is TGTGCCAGCAGTTTAACCGGCATTGAAAAACTGTTTTTT. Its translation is CASSLTGIEKLFF.

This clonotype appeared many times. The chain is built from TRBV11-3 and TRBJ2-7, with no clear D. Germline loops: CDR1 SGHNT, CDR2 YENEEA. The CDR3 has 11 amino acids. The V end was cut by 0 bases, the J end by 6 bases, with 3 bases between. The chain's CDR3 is CASSLDFEQYF. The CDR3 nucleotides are TGTGCCAGCAGCTTAGACTTCGAGCAGTACTTC. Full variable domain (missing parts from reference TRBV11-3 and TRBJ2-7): EAGVVQSPRYKIIEKKQPVAFWCNPISGHNTLYWYLQNLGQGPELLIRYENEEAVDDSQLPKDRFSAERLKGVDSTLKIQPAELGDSAVYLCASSLDFEQYFGPGTRLTVT.

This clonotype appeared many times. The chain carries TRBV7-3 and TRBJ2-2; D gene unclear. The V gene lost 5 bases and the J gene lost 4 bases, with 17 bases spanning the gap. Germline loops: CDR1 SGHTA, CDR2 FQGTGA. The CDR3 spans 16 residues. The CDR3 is CASSPFGPPATGELFF. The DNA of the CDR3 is TGTGCCAGCAGCCCGTTCGGTCCCCCCGCCACCGGGGAGCTGTTTTTT.

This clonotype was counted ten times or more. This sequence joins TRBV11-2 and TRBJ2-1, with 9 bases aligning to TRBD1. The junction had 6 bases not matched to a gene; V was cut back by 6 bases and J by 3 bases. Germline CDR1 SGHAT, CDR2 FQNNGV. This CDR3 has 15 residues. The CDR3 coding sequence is TGTGCCAGCAGTTCTAGGACAGGGGTCTACAATGAGCAGTTCTTC. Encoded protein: CASSSRTGVYNEQFF.

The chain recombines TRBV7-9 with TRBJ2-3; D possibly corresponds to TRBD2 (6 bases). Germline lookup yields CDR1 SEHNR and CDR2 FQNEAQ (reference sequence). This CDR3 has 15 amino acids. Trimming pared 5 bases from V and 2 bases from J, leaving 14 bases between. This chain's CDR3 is CASSTSGTLTDTQYF. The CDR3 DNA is TGTGCCAGCAGCACCTCCGGGACTCTCACAGATACGCAGTATTTT.

The CDR3 reads CATSEAGGYNEQFF. CDR3 bases: TGTGCCACCAGTGAGGCAGGGGGATACAATGAGCAGTTCTTC. The chain recombines TRBV24-1 with TRBJ2-1, with 7 nucleotides matching TRBD1. CDR1 is KGHDR, CDR2 SFDVKD, per germline. V gave up 4 bases and J gave up 4 bases; unmatched junction bases: 3. The CDR3 spans 14 residues.

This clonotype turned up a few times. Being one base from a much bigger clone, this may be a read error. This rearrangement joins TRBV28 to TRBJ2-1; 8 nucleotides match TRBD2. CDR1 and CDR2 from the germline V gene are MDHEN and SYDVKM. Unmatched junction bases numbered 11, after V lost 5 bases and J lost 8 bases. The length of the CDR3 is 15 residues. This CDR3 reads CASSHYSGNKDEQFF. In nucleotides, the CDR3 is TGTGCCAGCAGTCACTATAGCGGGAATAAAGATGAGCAGTTCTTC.

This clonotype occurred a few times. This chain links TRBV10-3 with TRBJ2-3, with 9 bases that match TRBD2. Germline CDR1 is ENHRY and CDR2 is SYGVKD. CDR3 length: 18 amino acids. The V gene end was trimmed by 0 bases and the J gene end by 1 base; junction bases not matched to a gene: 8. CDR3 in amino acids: CAISESNLAGSGTDTQYF. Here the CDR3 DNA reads TGTGCCATCAGTGAGTCAAATCTAGCGGGATCTGGCACAGATACGCAGTATTTT.

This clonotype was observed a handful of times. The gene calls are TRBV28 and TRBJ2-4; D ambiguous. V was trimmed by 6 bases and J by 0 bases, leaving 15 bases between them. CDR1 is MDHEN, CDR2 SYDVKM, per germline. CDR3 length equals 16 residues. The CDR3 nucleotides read TGTGCCAGCAGATCGGGCGTTATACTAGCCAAAAACATTCAGTACTTC. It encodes CASRSGVILAKNIQYF.

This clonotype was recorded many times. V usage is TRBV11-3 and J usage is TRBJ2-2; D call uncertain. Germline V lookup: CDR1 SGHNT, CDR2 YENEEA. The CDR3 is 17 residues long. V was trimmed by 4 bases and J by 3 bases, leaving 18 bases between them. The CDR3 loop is CASSYASGSGYTGELFF. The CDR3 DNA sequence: TGTGCCAGCAGCTACGCCTCCGGGTCCGGTTACACCGGGGAGCTGTTTTTT.